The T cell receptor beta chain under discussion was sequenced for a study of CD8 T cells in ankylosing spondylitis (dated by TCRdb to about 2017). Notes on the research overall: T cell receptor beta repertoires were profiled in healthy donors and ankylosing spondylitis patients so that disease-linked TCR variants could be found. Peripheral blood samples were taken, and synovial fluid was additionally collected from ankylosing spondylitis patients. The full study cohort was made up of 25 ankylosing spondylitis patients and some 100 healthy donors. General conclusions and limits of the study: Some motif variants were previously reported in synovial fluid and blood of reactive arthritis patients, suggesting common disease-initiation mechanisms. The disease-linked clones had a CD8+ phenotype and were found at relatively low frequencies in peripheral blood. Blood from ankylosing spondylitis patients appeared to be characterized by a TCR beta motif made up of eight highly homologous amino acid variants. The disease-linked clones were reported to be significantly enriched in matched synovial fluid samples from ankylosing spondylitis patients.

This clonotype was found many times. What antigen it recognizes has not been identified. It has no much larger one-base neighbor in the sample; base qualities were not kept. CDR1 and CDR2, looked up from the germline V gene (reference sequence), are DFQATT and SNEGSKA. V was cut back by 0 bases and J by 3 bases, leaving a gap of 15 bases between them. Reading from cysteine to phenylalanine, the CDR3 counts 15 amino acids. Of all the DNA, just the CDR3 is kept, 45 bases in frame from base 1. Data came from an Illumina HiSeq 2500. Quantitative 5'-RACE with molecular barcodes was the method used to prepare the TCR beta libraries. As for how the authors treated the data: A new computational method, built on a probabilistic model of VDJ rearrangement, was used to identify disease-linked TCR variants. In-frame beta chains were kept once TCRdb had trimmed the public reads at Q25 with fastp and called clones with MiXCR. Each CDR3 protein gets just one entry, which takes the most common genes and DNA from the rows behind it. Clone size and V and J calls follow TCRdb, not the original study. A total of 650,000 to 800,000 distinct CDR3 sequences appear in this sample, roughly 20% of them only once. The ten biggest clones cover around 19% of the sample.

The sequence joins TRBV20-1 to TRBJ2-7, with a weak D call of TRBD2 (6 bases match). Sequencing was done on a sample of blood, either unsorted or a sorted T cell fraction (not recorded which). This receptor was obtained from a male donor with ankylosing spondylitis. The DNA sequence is TGCAGTGCTAGAGATTCGAGCAGGGAGGTCTACGAGCAGTACTTC. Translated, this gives CSARDSSREVYEQYF.